Below are 15 T cell receptor beta chains sequenced from a single sample in a study of early T cells in non-severe SARS-CoV-2 infection. TCRdb re-called the 5' RACE reads with MiXCR, one entry per CDR3 protein. The table has tens of thousands of distinct CDR3 sequences, over 10% seen once. This specimen consisted of whole blood, obtained at baseline. The receptor set was obtained from an adult who was a healthcare worker with PCR-confirmed SARS-CoV-2 infection or an uninfected control (not recorded which).

This clonotype was seen at least ten times. This chain connects TRBV5-1 to TRBJ2-1, with no clear D. CDR1 and CDR2 (germline): SGHRS, YFSETQ. This CDR3 comprises 14 residues. The V end lost 4 bases, the J end lost 9 bases, and 17 bases lay between the germline ends. The chain's CDR3 is CASSIERPFSEQFF. The DNA for the CDR3 is TGCGCCAGCAGCATCGAAAGACCGTTCAGTGAGCAGTTCTTC.

There are many counts of this clonotype. This rearrangement joins TRBV10-3 to TRBJ1-1; D is undetermined. The germline gives CDR1 ENHRY, CDR2 SYGVKD. Between the trimmed V and J ends, which lost 2 bases and 1 base, there was a span of 8 bases. The CDR3 contains 14 residues. The CDR3 DNA reads as TGTGCCATCAGTGAGCGGGCCGAGAACACTGAAGCTTTCTTT. This codes for CAISERAENTEAFF.

This clonotype was counted only a few times. The chain is built from TRBV6-1 and TRBJ2-7; no reliable D call. The germline CDR1 and CDR2 sequences are MNHNS and SASEGT. V was shortened by 7 bases and J by 3 bases, with 19 bases between the two germline ends. The CDR3 sequence is 15 residues long. In DNA, the CDR3 is TGTGCCAGCATGCCACGGCCTGATTTCTTCTACGAGCAGTACTTC. Its protein is CASMPRPDFFYEQYF.

This clonotype was counted ten times or more. The CDR3 protein is CSARDTLAGDTGELFF. Here the CDR3 DNA reads TGCAGTGCTAGAGATACACTAGCGGGAGACACCGGGGAGCTGTTTTTT. The J gene is TRBJ2-2, the V gene TRBV20-1; 11 bases are a match to TRBD2. J lost 3 bases, V lost 0 bases, and 3 bases had no gene match. Germline-derived CDR1 and CDR2 are DFQATT and SNEGSKA (reference sequence). This CDR3 has 16 residues.

This clonotype was observed at least ten times. The V gene is TRBV5-5, the J gene TRBJ1-3; D is unclear. Trimming pared 0 bases from V and 4 bases from J, leaving 2 bases between. CDR1 SGHKS and CDR2 YYEKEE come from the germline V gene (reference sequence). The length of the CDR3 is 12 residues. The DNA for the CDR3 is TGTGCCAGCAGCTTGGACGGAAACACCATATATTTT. Translated: CASSLDGNTIYF.

This clonotype was seen only a few times. The V call is TRBV5-4, the J call TRBJ2-5, with 9 nucleotides matching TRBD1. In germline, CDR1 is SGHNT, CDR2 YYREEE (reference sequence). Losses at the gene ends were 3 bases for V and 3 bases for J; bases not matched to a gene: 3. The CDR3 runs 14 residues. In DNA form, the CDR3 reads TGTGCCAGCAGCTCGACAGGGGGAGAAGAGACCCAGTACTTC. It yields the protein CASSSTGGEETQYF.

The V call is TRBV7-2, the J call TRBJ2-3, with TRBD2 matching over 14 bases. CDR3 length: 15 amino acids. The germline CDR1 and CDR2 sequences are SGHTA and FQGNSA. The J segment lost 5 bases and the V segment lost 3 bases, leaving 1 base of the junction unmatched. CDR3 DNA: TGTGCCAGCAGCTTCGGACTAGCGGGAGGAGATACGCAGTATTTT. As protein: CASSFGLAGGDTQYF. The entire variable domain, with the rest obtained from reference TRBV7-2 and TRBJ2-3, is as follows: GAGVSQSPSNKVTEKGKDVELRCDPISGHTALYWYRQSLGQGLEFLIYFQGNSAPDKSGLPSDRFSAERTGGSVSTLTIQRTQQEDSAVYLCASSFGLAGGDTQYFGPGTRLTVL.

This clonotype was recorded at least ten times. The rearrangement links TRBV7-2 to TRBJ2-5, with D maybe TRBD2 (5 bases). With 4 bases removed from V and 3 bases from J, the gap between germline ends came to 12 bases. The CDR3 loop spans 14 amino acids. Germline loops: CDR1 SGHTA, CDR2 FQGNSA. CDR3 protein: CASSSPGLKETQYF. In DNA form, the CDR3 reads TGTGCCAGCAGCTCCCCTGGACTGAAAGAGACCCAGTACTTC.

Ten or more counts support this clonotype. The chain recombines TRBV5-4 with TRBJ2-2; TRBD2 aligns across 8 bases. The germline gives CDR1 SGHNT, CDR2 YYREEE (reference sequence). The CDR3 contains 18 residues. V trimming: 3 bases; J trimming: 4 bases; junction bases outside the gene matches: 14. CDR3 nucleotide sequence: TGTGCCAGCAGCTCAGGGGCTAGCGGGTTGCCCGGCACCGGGGAGCTGTTTTTT. This gives the protein CASSSGASGLPGTGELFF.

This clonotype was observed a handful of times. The rearrangement uses TRBV29-1 and TRBJ2-7, with TRBD1 identical over 8 bases. Germline V gene data show CDR1 as SQVTM and CDR2 as ANQGSEA. The CDR3 loop spans 12 amino acids. V gave up 5 bases and J gave up 6 bases; unmatched junction bases: 6. This CDR3 reads CSVLGTGVEQYF. The CDR3 DNA sequence: TGCAGCGTTCTCGGGACAGGAGTCGAGCAGTACTTC.

The J gene is TRBJ2-1, the V gene TRBV7-2; the match to TRBD2 covers 9 bases. Germline V CDR1 and CDR2: SGHTA, FQGNSA. CDR3 length: 15 residues. Trimming took 8 bases from V and 0 from J; bases not matched to a gene: 5. CDR3 region: CASGRSGGSYNEQFF. The CDR3 coding sequence is TGTGCCAGCGGTCGTAGCGGGGGCTCCTACAATGAGCAGTTCTTC. The full variable domain, in which reference TRBV7-2 and TRBJ2-1 provide the parts outside the CDR3, is GAGVSQSPSNKVTEKGKDVELRCDPISGHTALYWYRQSLGQGLEFLIYFQGNSAPDKSGLPSDRFSAERTGGSVSTLTIQRTQQEDSAVYLCASGRSGGSYNEQFFGPGTRLTVL.

This clonotype showed up many times. The CDR3 loop reads CASLGGISNQPQHF. Here the CDR3 DNA reads TGTGCCAGTTTAGGGGGGATTAGCAATCAGCCCCAGCATTTT. V is TRBV12-3 or TRBV12-4 and J is TRBJ1-5; possibly TRBD1 for D (6 bases). V shed 9 bases and J shed 0 bases, with 12 bases lying between them. The CDR3 has 14 amino acids.

The chain is built from TRBV5-4 and TRBJ1-1; D is unclear. This CDR3 region has 12 residues. Germline lookup yields CDR1 SGHNT and CDR2 YYREEE (reference sequence). V was pared by 2 bases and J by 5 bases, with 7 bases between. CDR3 nucleotides: TGTGCCAGCAGCTTCGGGAAAACTGAAGCTTTCTTT. This encodes CASSFGKTEAFF.

This clonotype was observed at least ten times. V and J are TRBV20-1 and TRBJ2-5, with 7 bases identical to TRBD1. J gave up 3 bases and V 6 bases, and 7 bases lay outside the gene matches. The CDR3 contains 13 residues. Germline V CDR1 and CDR2: DFQATT, SNEGSKA (reference sequence). This CDR3 reads CSAPGQNKETQYF. CDR3 DNA: TGCAGTGCACCGGGACAGAACAAAGAGACCCAGTACTTC.

This clonotype was observed many times. The CDR3 reads CASSFQGRQPREQYF. The CDR3 DNA is TGTGCCAGTAGTTTCCAGGGGAGGCAGCCCCGGGAGCAGTACTTC. This sequence joins TRBV19 and TRBJ2-7; possibly TRBD1 or TRBD2 for D (6 bases each). This CDR3 comprises 15 residues. Trimming left V 5 bases short and J 7 bases short, with 21 bases between. Germline CDR1 reads LNHDA; CDR2 reads SQIVND (reference sequence).